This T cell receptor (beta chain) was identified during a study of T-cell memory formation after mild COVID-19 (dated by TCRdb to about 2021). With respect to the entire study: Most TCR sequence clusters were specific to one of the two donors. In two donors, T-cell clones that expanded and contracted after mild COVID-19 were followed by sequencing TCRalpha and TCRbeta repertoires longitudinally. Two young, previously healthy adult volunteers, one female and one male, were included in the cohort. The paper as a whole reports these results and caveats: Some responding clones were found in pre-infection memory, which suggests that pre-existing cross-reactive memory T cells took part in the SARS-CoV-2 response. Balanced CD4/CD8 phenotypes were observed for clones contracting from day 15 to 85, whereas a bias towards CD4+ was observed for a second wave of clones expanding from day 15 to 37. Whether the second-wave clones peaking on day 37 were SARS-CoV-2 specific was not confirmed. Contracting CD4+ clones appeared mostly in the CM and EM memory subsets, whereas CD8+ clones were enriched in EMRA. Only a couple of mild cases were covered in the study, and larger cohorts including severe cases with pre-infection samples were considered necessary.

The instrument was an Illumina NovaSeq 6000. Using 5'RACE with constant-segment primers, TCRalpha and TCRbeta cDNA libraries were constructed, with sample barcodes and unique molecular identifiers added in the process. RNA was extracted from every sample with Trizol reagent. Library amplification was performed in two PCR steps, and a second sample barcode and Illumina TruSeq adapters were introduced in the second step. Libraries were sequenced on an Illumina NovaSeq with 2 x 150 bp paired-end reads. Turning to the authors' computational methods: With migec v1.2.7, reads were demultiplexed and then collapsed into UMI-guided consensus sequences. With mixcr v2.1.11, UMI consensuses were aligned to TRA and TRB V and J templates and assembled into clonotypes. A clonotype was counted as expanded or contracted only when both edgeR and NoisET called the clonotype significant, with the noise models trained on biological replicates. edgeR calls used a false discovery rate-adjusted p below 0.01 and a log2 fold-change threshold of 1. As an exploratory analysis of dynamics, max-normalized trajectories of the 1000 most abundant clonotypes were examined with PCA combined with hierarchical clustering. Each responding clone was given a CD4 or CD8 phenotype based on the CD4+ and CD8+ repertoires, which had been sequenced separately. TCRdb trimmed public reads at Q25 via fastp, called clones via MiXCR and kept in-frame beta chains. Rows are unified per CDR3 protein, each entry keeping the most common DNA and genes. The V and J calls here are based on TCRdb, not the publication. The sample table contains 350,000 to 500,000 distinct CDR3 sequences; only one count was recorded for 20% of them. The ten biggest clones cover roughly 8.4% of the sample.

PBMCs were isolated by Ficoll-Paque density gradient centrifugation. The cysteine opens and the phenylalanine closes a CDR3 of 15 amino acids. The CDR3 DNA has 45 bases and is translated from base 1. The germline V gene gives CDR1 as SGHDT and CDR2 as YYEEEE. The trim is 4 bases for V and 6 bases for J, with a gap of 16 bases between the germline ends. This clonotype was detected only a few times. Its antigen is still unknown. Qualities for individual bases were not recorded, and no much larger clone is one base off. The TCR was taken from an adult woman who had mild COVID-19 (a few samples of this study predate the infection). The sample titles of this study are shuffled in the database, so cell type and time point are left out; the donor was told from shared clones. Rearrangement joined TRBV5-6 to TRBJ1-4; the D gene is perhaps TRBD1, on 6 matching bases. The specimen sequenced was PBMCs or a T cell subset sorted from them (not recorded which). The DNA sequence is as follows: TGTGCCAGCAGCGGTGTACAGGGAGGGGATGAAAAACTGTTTTTT. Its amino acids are CASSGVQGGDEKLFF.